This paragraph reports one T cell receptor (beta chain). Antigen specificity is unknown. This specimen belongs to a study of long-term antiretroviral therapy in people with HIV. Turning to the study itself: There is a gap of about a decade between the earliest samples and the later 2015 immediate-ART recommendation.

Investigators performed immunoSEQ version v3.0 at survey level. For each individual sample, sequencing targeted roughly 40,000-55,000 T-cell genomes. TCRdb's copy holds only in-frame clones and misses some; the assay was immunoSEQ multiplex PCR. The sample has 10,000 to 15,000 clones; about 78% are singletons. Germline CDR1 reads PRHDT; CDR2 reads FYEKMQ (reference sequence). The length of the CDR3 is 13 residues. Trimming stripped 5 bases from V and 0 bases from J, with 5 bases between. Study results and limitations: Even long-term ART left TRB diversity below transplant donor controls, despite gains.

The TCR sequence derives from a woman between 18 and 30 years old with HIV. The chain has TRBV13 and TRBJ1-3; D unresolved. Sequencing used unsorted PBMCs, obtained 1.3 years after starting antiretroviral therapy. CDR3 sequence (DNA): TGTGCCAGCAGCCCCTTCTCTGGAAACACCATATATTTT. Encoded protein: CASSPFSGNTIYF.